This T cell receptor (beta chain) is drawn from a study of shared clonotypes between healthy human individuals. Positive CCR7 selection of CD45RO-negative cells yielded the naive CD8 cells, and terminally differentiated effector memory CD45RA+ cells were excluded. Looked up from germline, CDR1 is MNHEY and CDR2 is SMNVEV (reference sequence). V trimming: 0 bases; J trimming: 2 bases; junction bases outside the gene matches: 7. This CDR3 spans 16 amino acids. The data were produced by immunoSEQ multiplex PCR, yet TCRdb's version contains in-frame clones alone and is incomplete. The repertoire includes around 560,000 clones, approximately 95% of them detected once, and over 0.1% sits in the top ten.

The gene calls are TRBV27 and TRBJ2-7; 7 positions match TRBD2. The sequencing input was naive CD8+ T cells sorted from blood. The TCR comes from a woman aged 25 to 39 in good health. CDR3 protein: CASSLSGREIPYEQYF. CDR3 nucleotides: TGTGCCAGCAGTTTATCCGGGCGGGAGATCCCCTACGAGCAGTACTTC.